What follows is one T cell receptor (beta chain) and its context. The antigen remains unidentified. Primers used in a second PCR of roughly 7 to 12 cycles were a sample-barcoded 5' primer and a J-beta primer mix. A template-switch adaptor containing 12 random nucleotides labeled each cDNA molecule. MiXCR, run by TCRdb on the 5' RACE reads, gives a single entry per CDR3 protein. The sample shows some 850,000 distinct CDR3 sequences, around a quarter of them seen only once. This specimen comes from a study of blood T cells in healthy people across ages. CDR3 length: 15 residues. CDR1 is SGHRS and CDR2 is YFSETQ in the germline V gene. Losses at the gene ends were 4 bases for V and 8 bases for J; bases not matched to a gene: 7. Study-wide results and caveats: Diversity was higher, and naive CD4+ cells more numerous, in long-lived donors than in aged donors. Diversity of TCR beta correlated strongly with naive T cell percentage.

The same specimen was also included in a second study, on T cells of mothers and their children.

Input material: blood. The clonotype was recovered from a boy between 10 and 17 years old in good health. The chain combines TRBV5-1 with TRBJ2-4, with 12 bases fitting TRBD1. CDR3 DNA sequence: TGCGCCAGCAGCCCCCGGGACAGGGGGCTAGACATTCAGTACTTC. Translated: CASSPRDRGLDIQYF.